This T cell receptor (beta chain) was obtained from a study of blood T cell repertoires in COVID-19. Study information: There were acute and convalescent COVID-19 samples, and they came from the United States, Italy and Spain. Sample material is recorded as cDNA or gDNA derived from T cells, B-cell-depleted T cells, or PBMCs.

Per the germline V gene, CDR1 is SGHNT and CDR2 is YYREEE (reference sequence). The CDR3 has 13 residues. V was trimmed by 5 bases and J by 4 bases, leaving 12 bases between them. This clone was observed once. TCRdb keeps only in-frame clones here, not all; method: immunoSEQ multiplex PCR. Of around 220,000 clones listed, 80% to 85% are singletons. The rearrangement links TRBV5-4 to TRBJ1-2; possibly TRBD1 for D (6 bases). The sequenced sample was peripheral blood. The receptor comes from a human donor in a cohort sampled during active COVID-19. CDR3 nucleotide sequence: TGTGCCAGCAGGCCTACAGGGAGCTATGGCTACACCTTC. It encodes CASRPTGSYGYTF.